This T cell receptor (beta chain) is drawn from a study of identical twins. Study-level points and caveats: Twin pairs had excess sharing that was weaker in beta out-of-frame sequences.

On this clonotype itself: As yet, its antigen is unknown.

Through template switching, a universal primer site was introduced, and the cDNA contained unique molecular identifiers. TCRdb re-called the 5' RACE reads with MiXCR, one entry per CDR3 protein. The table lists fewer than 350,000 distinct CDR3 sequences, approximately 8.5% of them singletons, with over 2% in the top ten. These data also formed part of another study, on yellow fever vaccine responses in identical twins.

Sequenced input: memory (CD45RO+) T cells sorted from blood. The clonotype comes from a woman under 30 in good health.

The CDR3 is CASSVDGFNIQYF. CDR3 in DNA: TGTGCCAGCAGCGTAGACGGTTTTAACATTCAGTACTTC. The rearrangement links TRBV9 to TRBJ2-4; D uncertain. This CDR3 spans 13 amino acids. Germline V gene data show CDR1 as SGDLS and CDR2 as YYNGEE. The germline V and J ends were trimmed by 0 bases and 7 bases, with 8 bases remaining between them.